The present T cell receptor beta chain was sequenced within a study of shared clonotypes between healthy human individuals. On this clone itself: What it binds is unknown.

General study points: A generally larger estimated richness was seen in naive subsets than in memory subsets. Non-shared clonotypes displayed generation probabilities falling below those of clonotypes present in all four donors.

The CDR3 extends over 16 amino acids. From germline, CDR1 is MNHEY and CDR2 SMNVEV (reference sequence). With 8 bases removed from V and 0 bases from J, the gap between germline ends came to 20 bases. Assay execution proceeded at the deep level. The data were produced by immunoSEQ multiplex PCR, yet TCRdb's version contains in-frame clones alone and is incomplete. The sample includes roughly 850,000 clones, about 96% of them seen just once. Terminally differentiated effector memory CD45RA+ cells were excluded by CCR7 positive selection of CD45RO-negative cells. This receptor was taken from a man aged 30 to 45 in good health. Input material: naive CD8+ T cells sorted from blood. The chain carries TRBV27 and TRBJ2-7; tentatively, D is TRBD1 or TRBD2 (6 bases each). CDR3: CASGTGQGRYSYEQYF. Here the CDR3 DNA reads TGTGCCAGCGGGACTGGCCAGGGGAGATACTCCTACGAGCAGTACTTC.